These 30 T cell receptor beta chains were all obtained from the same sample, sequenced in a study of tumor-infiltrating lymphocytes in primary liver carcinoma. A primer in the constant region served to generate TCR beta cDNA from roughly 550 ng of total RNA. What produced the TCR beta libraries was three nested multiplex PCR rounds using slightly modified ARM-PCR. The first two PCR rounds used TRBV1-TRBV30 primers with a Cbeta primer, nine to eleven cycles each. One entry per CDR3 protein, called by TCRdb with MiXCR from the multiplex PCR reads. The sample carries about 330,000 distinct CDR3 sequences, almost 65% recorded once. In addition to blood RNA drawn from unsorted whole blood, germline DNA was extracted. Material: peripheral blood. The receptors come from a man aged 40-49 years with primary liver carcinoma and hepatitis B virus infection.

With respect to this clonotype: A junction boundary mismatches the germline segment, possibly from a read error. The genes are TRBV11-2 and TRBJ2-1; the match to TRBD1 covers 7 bases. The CDR3 consists of 15 residues. Per the germline V gene, CDR1 is SGHAT and CDR2 is FQNNGV. CDR3 in DNA: TGTGCCAGTAGCTTAGGGGACAGAATCAACAATCGGCAGTTCTTC. This encodes CASSLGDRINNRQFF.

The chain carries TRBV11-2 and TRBJ2-1; D is possibly TRBD2 (5 bases). Germline-derived CDR1 and CDR2 are SGHAT and FQNNGV. The CDR3 has 13 residues. V was shortened by 1 base and J by 7 bases, with 8 bases between the two germline ends. CDR3 coding DNA: TGTGCCAGCAGCTTAGCTACTAGTAATGAGCAGTTCTTC. It codes for CASSLATSNEQFF.

With respect to this clonotype: Relative to the germline gene, one junction end is altered; a read error may explain this. V gene TRBV6-2 or TRBV6-3 combines with J gene TRBJ2-7, with TRBD1 identical over 8 bases. CDR1 MNHEY and CDR2 SVGEGT come from the germline V gene. The CDR3 has 14 amino acids. This chain's CDR3 is CASGRGTGSYEHYF. CDR3 nucleotide sequence: TGTGCCAGCGGCAGGGGGACAGGATCGTACGAGCACTACTTC.

On this clonotype itself: A much more abundant neighbour one base away suggests this may be a read error. The J gene is TRBJ2-2, the V gene TRBV12-5; no reliable D call. The CDR3 extends over 14 amino acids. With 9 bases removed from V and 1 base from J, the gap between germline ends came to 12 bases. The germline CDR1 and CDR2 sequences are LGHNT and FRNRAP. The CDR3: CASSQTQNTGELFF. CDR3 sequence (DNA): TGTGCTAGCTCCCAGACCCAGAACACCGGGGAGCTGTTTTTT.

In this sample, this clonotype turned up many times. The chain recombines TRBV12-3 or TRBV12-4 with TRBJ2-3; D gene uncertain. This CDR3 spans 15 amino acids. V was shortened by 1 base and J by 0 bases, with 8 bases between the two germline ends. CDR3 in DNA: TGTGCCAGCAGTTTAGGACTTCCTAGCACAGATACGCAGTATTTT. It encodes CASSLGLPSTDTQYF.

About this clonotype: A much larger clone differs by one base, so this may be a read error. The V call is TRBV4-3, the J call TRBJ1-1; D call uncertain. The CDR3 runs 17 residues. Germline loops: CDR1 LGHNA, CDR2 YSLEER. Written as DNA, the CDR3 is TGTGCCAGCAGCCAAAGCGGGAGGCCCCAGATGAACACTGTAGCTTTCTTT. Protein: CASSQSGRPQMNTVAFF.

V gene TRBV5-1 combines with J gene TRBJ2-7; D is unclear. The CDR3 extends over 13 amino acids. Between the trimmed V and J ends, which lost 5 bases and 5 bases, there was a span of 14 bases. Per germline, CDR1 SGHRS and CDR2 YFSETQ. This CDR3 reads CASSNQSRDEQYF. In DNA, the CDR3 is TGCGCCAGCAGTAACCAATCCCGCGACGAGCAGTACTTC.

With regard to this clonotype: A single base separates this from a much larger clone, so it may be a read error. This chain connects TRBV6-5 to TRBJ2-2; 7 bases match TRBD1. This CDR3 is 18 amino acids long. CDR1 and CDR2 from the germline V gene are MNHEY and SVGAGI. Trimming cost V 3 bases and J 5 bases; bases outside gene matches: 15. The CDR3 here is CASSYPTGTASRTGELFF. CDR3 DNA sequence: TGTGCCAGCAGTTATCCTACTGGGACAGCTTCCCGGACCGGGGAGCTGTTTTTT.

V gene TRBV30 combines with J gene TRBJ2-1; no firm D call. CDR1 is GTSNPN, CDR2 SVGIG, per germline (reference sequence). The CDR3 runs to 13 residues. V was shortened by 3 bases and J by 10 bases, with 16 bases between the two germline ends. The CDR3 protein is CAWRLTQRTEQFF. The CDR3 bases are TGTGCCTGGAGGCTCACCCAGCGAACCGAGCAGTTCTTC. The variable domain in full, completed from reference TRBV30 and TRBJ2-1, reads SQTIHQWPATLVQPVGSPLSLECTVEGTSNPNLYWYRQAAGRGLQLLFYSVGIGQISSEVPQNLSASRPQDRQFILSSKKLLLSDSGFYLCAWRLTQRTEQFFGPGTRLTVL.

This clonotype was detected ten times or more. The J gene is TRBJ1-4, the V gene TRBV4-1; 9 positions agree with TRBD1. Germline V gives CDR1 MGHRA, CDR2 YSYEKL. This CDR3 contains 19 residues. With V trimmed by 2 bases and J by 0 bases, 10 bases remained unmatched. CDR3 nucleotide sequence: TGCGCCAGCAGCCAACTGTTTCCGGGACAGGGTGCAACTAATGAAAAACTGTTTTTT. It is translated as CASSQLFPGQGATNEKLFF.

As to this clonotype: The junction and the germline gene differ at one end; a read error may be behind it. The gene calls are TRBV28 and TRBJ2-5; a possible D gene is TRBD1 (6 bases). The CDR3 totals 15 residues. From germline, CDR1 is MDHEN and CDR2 SYDVKM. CDR3 in amino acids: CVSSINGRGQETQYF. As DNA, the CDR3 is TGTGTCAGCAGCATAAACGGCAGGGGACAAGAGACCCAGTACTTC.

Points on this clonotype: Compared with germline, one end of the junction differs, possibly owing to a read error. The chain couples TRBV10-3 to TRBJ2-7; D perhaps matches TRBD1 (6 bases). The CDR3 extends over 13 amino acids. Germline V gives CDR1 ENHRY, CDR2 SYGVKD. CDR3 sequence (DNA): TGTTCCATCCTGCCACAGGGTTCCTACGAGCAGTACTTC. This gives the protein CSILPQGSYEQYF.

This clonotype appeared many times. The V and J genes are TRBV6-2 or TRBV6-3 and TRBJ2-2; TRBD1 matches 9 bases. Germline V gene lookup returns CDR1 MNHEY and CDR2 SVGEGT. This CDR3 contains 13 residues. Unmatched junction bases numbered 0, after V lost 6 bases and J lost 4 bases. CDR3 loop: CASRTGGTGELFF. The CDR3 DNA sequence: TGTGCCAGCAGGACAGGGGGCACCGGGGAGCTGTTTTTT.

This chain connects TRBV6-1 to TRBJ2-7, with 9 bases matching TRBD1. After removal of 4 bases from V and 7 bases from J, the junction contained 11 bases not matched to a gene. Per germline, CDR1 MNHNS and CDR2 SASEGT. This CDR3 has 15 amino acids. The CDR3 region is CASSAGQGFPWEQYF. Written as DNA, the CDR3 is TGTGCCAGCAGTGCCGGACAGGGGTTCCCCTGGGAGCAGTACTTC.

Comment on this clonotype: This may stem from a read error, because a much larger clone lies one nucleotide away. The chain couples TRBV12-3 or TRBV12-4 to TRBJ2-7; tentatively, D is TRBD1 (5 bases). Trimming stripped 4 bases from V and 6 bases from J, with 10 bases between. This CDR3 is 12 amino acids long. CDR3 nucleotide sequence: TGTGCCAGCAGTTACAGGAGCTCCGAGCAGTACTTC. As protein: CASSYRSSEQYF.

The chain combines TRBV5-4 with TRBJ2-1; 10 positions agree with TRBD1. Losses at the gene ends were 4 bases for V and 8 bases for J; bases not matched to a gene: 9. Looked up from germline, CDR1 is SGHNT and CDR2 is YYREEE (reference sequence). This CDR3 is built from 15 residues. CDR3 bases: TGTGCCAGCAGCCCCGGGACAGGGGCCATGGATGAGCAGTTCTTC. Protein sequence: CASSPGTGAMDEQFF.

Note on this clonotype: One junction end disagrees with the germline gene, perhaps due to a read error. CDR3 bases: TGTACCAGCAGCCACCCGGCCGTGAGCGGGCAGTACTTC. It codes for CTSSHPAVSGQYF. V gene TRBV12-3 or TRBV12-4 combines with J gene TRBJ2-7; D may be TRBD2 (5 bases). This CDR3 spans 13 amino acids.

On this clonotype itself: It may be a read error: a sequence one base away is much more abundant. The chain uses TRBV4-3 and TRBJ2-3; no firm D call. The CDR3 is 15 residues long. Germline CDR1 LGHNA, CDR2 YSLEER. Here the CDR3 DNA reads TGCGCCAGCAACCAAGAGGTGGTCAGCACAGATACGCAGTATTTT. It translates to CASNQEVVSTDTQYF.

This clonotype was observed many times. The V call is TRBV6-2 or TRBV6-3, the J call TRBJ2-7; tentative D call: TRBD2 (5 bases). CDR1 and CDR2 from the germline V gene are MNHEY and SVGEGT. This CDR3 region has 13 residues. V lost 3 bases to trimming and J lost 3 bases, with 9 bases between them. Here the CDR3 reads CASSYSGLYEQYF. CDR3 DNA sequence: TGTGCCAGCAGTTATTCCGGACTCTACGAGCAGTACTTC.

Many counts were recorded for this clonotype. As DNA, the CDR3 is TGTGCCAGCAGTCCTCAGGGGAGGTTAGAGACCCAGTACTTC. Amino acids: CASSPQGRLETQYF. This sequence joins TRBV12-3 or TRBV12-4 and TRBJ2-5; D may be TRBD1 or TRBD2 (6 bases each). The CDR3 consists of 14 residues. V was cut by 5 bases and J by 4 bases, with 14 bases left in between.

This clonotype has only a few counts. This chain joins TRBV6-1 and TRBJ2-5; TRBD2 aligns across 7 bases. Germline loops: CDR1 MNHNS, CDR2 SASEGT. This CDR3 is built from 12 residues. Written as DNA, the CDR3 is TGTGTTAGCGGGCTACCTCGGGAGACCCAGTACTTC. Encoded protein: CVSGLPRETQYF.

In the case of this clonotype: It is likely a read error, because the conserved phenylalanine at the end of the CDR3 is missing. The chain joins TRBV7-8 to TRBJ1-6; the match to TRBD1 covers 10 bases. From germline, CDR1 is SGHVS and CDR2 FQNEAQ. The CDR3 has 14 residues. Unmatched junction bases numbered 2, after V lost 5 bases and J lost 7 bases. The CDR3 region is CASSEGQGNSPLHL. As DNA, the CDR3 is TGTGCCAGCAGCGAGGGACAGGGGAATTCACCCCTCCACCTT.

This clonotype showed up many times. The DNA for the CDR3 is TGTGCCAGCCGACTGACAACTGAAGCTTTCTTT. This codes for CASRLTTEAFF. This chain joins TRBV6-6 and TRBJ1-1, with D unresolved. Germline assignment: CDR1 MNHNY and CDR2 SVGAGI (reference sequence). Trimming cost V 8 bases and J 5 bases, with 9 bases left between them. The CDR3 totals 11 residues.

This clonotype appeared a single time. One end of the junction is discordant with germline, which a read error may explain. V usage is TRBV11-2 and J usage is TRBJ2-5; D is undetermined. This CDR3 contains 14 residues. Germline values: CDR1 SGHAT, CDR2 FQNNGV. The CDR3 nucleotides read TGTGGCAGCAGCCGGCAGTTCGGCCAAGAGACCCAGTACTTC. This codes for CGSSRQFGQETQYF.

About this clonotype: Relative to the germline gene, one junction end is altered; a read error may explain this. This sequence joins TRBV11-2 and TRBJ1-1; D is perhaps TRBD1 (5 bases). The CDR3 spans 13 residues. Germline-derived CDR1 and CDR2 are SGHAT and FQNNGV. This CDR3 is CASSGGLKIEAYF. CDR3 in DNA: TGTGCCAGCAGCGGGGGTTTGAAGATTGAAGCTTACTTT. The complete variable domain, with remaining parts taken from reference TRBV11-2 and TRBJ1-1, reads EAGVAQSPRYKIIEKRQSVAFWCNPISGHATLYWYQQILGQGPKLLIQFQNNGVVDDSQLPKDRFSAERLKGVDSTLKIQPAKLEDSAVYLCASSGGLKIEAYFGQGTRLTVV.

Turning to this clonotype: The junction differs from germline at one of its ends, possibly a read error. The V and J genes are TRBV11-2 and TRBJ1-1; tentative D call: TRBD1 (5 bases). Germline CDR1 reads SGHAT; CDR2 reads FQNNGV. This CDR3 has 15 residues. The CDR3 sequence: CVSSRRTTENTEAFF. In nucleotides, the CDR3 is TGTGTCAGCAGCCGAAGGACGACAGAGAACACTGAAGCTTTCTTT.

Ten or more counts support this clonotype. The rearrangement links TRBV4-3 to TRBJ2-5, with TRBD2 matching over 11 bases. Losses at the gene ends were 2 bases for V and 5 bases for J; bases not matched to a gene: 7. Looked up from germline, CDR1 is LGHNA and CDR2 is YSLEER. This CDR3 has 16 amino acids. This chain's CDR3 is CASSQSLAGVGETQYF. Here the CDR3 DNA reads TGCGCCAGCAGCCAATCACTAGCGGGAGTAGGTGAGACCCAGTACTTC.

This clonotype appeared many times. V gene TRBV6-6 combines with J gene TRBJ2-4, with 8 nucleotides matching TRBD1. The CDR3 totals 13 residues. Germline lookup yields CDR1 MNHNY and CDR2 SVGAGI (reference sequence). V shed 2 bases, J shed 13 bases, and the junction held 7 bases outside the gene matches. CDR3 nucleotide sequence: TGTGCCAGCAGTTACCTCACCCGGGACAGGCAGTACTTC. It yields the protein CASSYLTRDRQYF.

The chain joins TRBV29-1 to TRBJ2-1, with TRBD1 matching 8 bases. The V segment lost 1 base and the J segment 14 bases; nucleotides outside the gene matches: 4. CDR3 length: 11 amino acids. Germline V gene sequence: CDR1 SQVTM, CDR2 ANQGSEA. The CDR3 is CSVEVRTGKFF. The DNA for the CDR3 is TGCAGCGTTGAAGTCAGGACAGGGAAGTTCTTC.

This clonotype appeared once. V usage is TRBV30 and J usage is TRBJ1-3; D unclear. CDR1 GTSNPN and CDR2 SVGIG come from the germline V gene (reference sequence). The V and J ends lost 5 bases and 1 base respectively, with 9 bases between them. The CDR3 has 13 amino acids. The CDR3 loop is CAWELQSGNTIYF. DNA of the CDR3: TGTGCCTGGGAGTTACAGTCTGGAAACACCATATATTTT.